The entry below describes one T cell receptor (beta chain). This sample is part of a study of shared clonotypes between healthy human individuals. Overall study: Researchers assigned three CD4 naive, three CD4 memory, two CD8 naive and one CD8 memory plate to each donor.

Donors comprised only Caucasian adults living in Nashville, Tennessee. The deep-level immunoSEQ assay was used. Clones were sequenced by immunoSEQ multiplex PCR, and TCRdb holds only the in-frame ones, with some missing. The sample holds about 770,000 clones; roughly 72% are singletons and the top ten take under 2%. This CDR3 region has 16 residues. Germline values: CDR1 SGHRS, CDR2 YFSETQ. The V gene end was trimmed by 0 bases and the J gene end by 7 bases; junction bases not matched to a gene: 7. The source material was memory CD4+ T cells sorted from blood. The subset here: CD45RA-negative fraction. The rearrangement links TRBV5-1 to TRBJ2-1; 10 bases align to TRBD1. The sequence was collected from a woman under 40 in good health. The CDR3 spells CASSLVAGTGDNEQFF. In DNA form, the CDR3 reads TGCGCCAGCAGCTTGGTGGCGGGGACAGGGGATAATGAGCAGTTCTTC.